This entry describes one T cell receptor (beta chain). After removal of 6 bases from V and 4 bases from J, the junction contained 3 bases not matched to a gene. Germline V CDR1 and CDR2: ENHRY, SYGVKD. The CDR3 has 15 residues. The sample originates from a study of blood T cell repertoires in COVID-19. TCRdb's table, derived via immunoSEQ multiplex PCR, lists solely in-frame clones and lacks some. The table records roughly 55,000 clones, around 83% of them present only once. The chain joins TRBV10-3 to TRBJ2-3, with 14 positions matching TRBD2. This sequence was found in a man aged 65-85 years with active COVID-19. Source material: peripheral blood. As DNA, the CDR3 is TGTGCCATCAGGGGACTAGCGGGGGCCTCAGATACGCAGTATTTT. As protein: CAIRGLAGASDTQYF.